The 10 T cell receptor beta chains below all came from one sample that was sequenced in a study of blood T cells in healthy people across ages. PCR was performed a second time for 7 to 11 cycles using a sample-barcoded 5' primer and a J-beta primer mix. MiXCR, applied by TCRdb to the 5' RACE reads, yields one record per CDR3 protein. The data contain just under 550,000 distinct CDR3 sequences, nearly 25% of them singletons. A further study also used this sample, focusing on T cells of mothers and their children.

Sequenced: blood. The receptors shown here come from a boy under 18 in good health.

V gene TRBV19 combines with J gene TRBJ1-4; D may be TRBD1 (5 bases). CDR1 and CDR2 from the germline V gene are LNHDA and SQIVND (reference sequence). V lost 7 bases and J lost 2, with 20 bases in between. The CDR3 loop spans 17 amino acids. This CDR3 is CASKRGRRGLTNEKLFF. DNA of the CDR3: TGTGCCAGTAAGAGGGGTCGTAGGGGATTGACTAATGAAAAACTGTTTTTT. The full variable domain, rest sourced from reference TRBV19 and TRBJ1-4, is DGGITQSPKYLFRKEGQNVTLSCEQNLNHDAMYWYRQDPGQGLRLIYYSQIVNDFQKGDIAEGYSVSREKKESFPLTVTSAQKNPTAFYLCASKRGRRGLTNEKLFFGSGTQLSVL.

The gene calls are TRBV23-1 and TRBJ1-5; 7 nucleotides match TRBD1. TRBV23-1 is flagged as an ORF with uncertain function. J gave up 1 base and V 0 bases, and 6 bases lay outside the gene matches. The CDR3 spans 17 residues. CDR3 DNA sequence: TGCGCCAGCAGTCAATCGTTCGAGGGGGCAAGCAATCAGCCCCAGCATTTT. As protein: CASSQSFEGASNQPQHF.

The V and J genes are TRBV27 and TRBJ1-5; 7 bases align to TRBD1. CDR3 length equals 15 residues. Germline V gene data show CDR1 as MNHEY and CDR2 as SMNVEV (reference sequence). V shed 5 bases, J shed 1 base, and the junction held 5 bases outside the gene matches. The CDR3 reads CASSPGQISNQPQHF. The CDR3 DNA reads as TGTGCCAGCAGTCCGGGACAGATCAGCAATCAGCCCCAGCATTTT.

There are many counts of this clonotype. The chain has TRBV5-1 and TRBJ2-5; D is unresolved. The CDR3 extends over 12 amino acids. CDR1 is SGHRS and CDR2 is YFSETQ in the germline V gene. Deletions cut 4 bases from V and 2 bases from J, with 6 bases between. The CDR3 DNA sequence: TGCGCCAGCAGCCAGGCACAAGAGACCCAGTACTTC. Residues: CASSQAQETQYF.

The chain links TRBV5-5 to TRBJ2-5; D ambiguous. The CDR3 sequence is 14 residues long. The germline V gene encodes CDR1 SGHKS and CDR2 YYEKEE (reference sequence). V lost 5 bases, J lost 1 base, and 12 bases lay in between. The CDR3 nucleotides are TGTGCCAGCAGGGCCGAGTGGGTCCAAGAGACCCAGTACTTC. Its protein product is CASRAEWVQETQYF.

This clonotype came up a few times. The rearrangement joins TRBV2 to TRBJ2-7; no reliable D call. V was cut by 1 base and J by 4 bases, with 2 bases left in between. The CDR3 covers 11 residues. Looked up from germline, CDR1 is SNHLY and CDR2 is FYNNEI. The DNA of the CDR3 is TGTGCCAGCAGTGAAGAGTACGAGCAGTACTTC. Translating gives CASSEEYEQYF.

This clonotype was detected a few times. V usage is TRBV3-1 and J usage is TRBJ2-2; TRBD1 matches at 8 bases. Germline lookup yields CDR1 LGHDT and CDR2 YNNKEL (reference sequence). The ends lost 3 bases at V and 5 bases at J; junction bases unmatched: 8. The CDR3 extends over 16 amino acids. CDR3 amino acids: CASSHLRTGRTGELFF. Written as DNA, the CDR3 is TGTGCCAGCAGCCACCTTAGGACAGGGAGAACCGGGGAGCTGTTTTTT. Based on the CDR3 plus reference TRBV3-1 and TRBJ2-2, the full variable domain is DTAVSQTPKYLVTQMGNDKSIKCEQNLGHDTMYWYKQDSKKFLKIMFSYNNKELIINETVPNRFSPKSPDKAHLNLHINSLELGDSAVYFCASSHLRTGRTGELFFGEGSRLTVL.

This chain uses TRBV24-1 with TRBJ2-7, with D perhaps being TRBD1 or TRBD2 (5 bases each). The germline gives CDR1 KGHDR, CDR2 SFDVKD. The CDR3 covers 15 residues. The V end was cut by 6 bases, the J end by 3 bases, with 17 bases between. The DNA of the CDR3 is TGTGCCACCAGTTATATCCGGGACGGGCGCTACGAGCAGTACTTC. This translates into CATSYIRDGRYEQYF.

This chain uses TRBV7-9 with TRBJ2-1; a weak D match, TRBD2 (5 bases). Germline V gene data show CDR1 as SEHNR and CDR2 as FQNEAQ (reference sequence). V dropped 1 base and J dropped 3 bases, with 16 bases sitting between them. There are 17 residues in the CDR3. For the CDR3, the DNA is TGTGCCAGCAGCTTAGGTGGCCGGGGTGCCCTCTACAATGAGCAGTTCTTC. Protein: CASSLGGRGALYNEQFF.

The chain couples TRBV7-2 to TRBJ2-7; 16 nucleotides line up with TRBD2. In germline, CDR1 is SGHTA, CDR2 FQGNSA. The length of the CDR3 is 17 residues. Trimming cost V 5 bases and J 6 bases; bases outside gene matches: 10. CDR3 protein: CASSAPGLAGGFREQYF. The CDR3 coding sequence is TGTGCCAGCAGCGCGCCGGGACTAGCGGGAGGGTTTCGCGAGCAGTACTTC.